The table lists the clone carrying this T cell receptor (beta chain) with a count of one. Sequencing used immunoSEQ multiplex PCR; TCRdb keeps in-frame clones, though not all of them. The table lists under 130,000 clones, 91% of them singletons. V lost 0 bases and J lost 7, with 10 bases in between. The CDR3 is 13 residues long. Germline V gives CDR1 MGHRA, CDR2 YSYEKL. The sample comes from a study of T cell changes during pregnancy in multiple sclerosis. V is TRBV4-1 and J is TRBJ2-7; weak D call: TRBD1 (5 bases). The TCR was taken from a female donor with multiple sclerosis, enrolled in a pregnancy study. The sequencing used peripheral blood, collected after pregnancy. The CDR3 protein is CASSQESGAEQYF. CDR3 DNA sequence: TGCGCCAGCAGCCAAGAGAGTGGGGCGGAGCAGTACTTC.